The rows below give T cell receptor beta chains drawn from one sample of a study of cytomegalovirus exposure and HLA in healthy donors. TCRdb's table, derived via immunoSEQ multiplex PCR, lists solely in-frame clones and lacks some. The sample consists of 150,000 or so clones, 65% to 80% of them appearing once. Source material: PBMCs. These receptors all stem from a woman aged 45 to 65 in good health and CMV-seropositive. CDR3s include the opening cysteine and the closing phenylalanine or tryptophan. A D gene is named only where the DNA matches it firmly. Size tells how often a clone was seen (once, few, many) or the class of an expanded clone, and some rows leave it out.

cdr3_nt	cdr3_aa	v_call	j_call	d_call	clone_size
TGTGCCAGCAGTTACGTGGGGCAGTTAAATGAGCAGTTCTTC	CASSYVGQLNEQFF	TRBV6-6	TRBJ2-1	NA	NA
TGTGCCAGTAGTAGCCCAGACACTCCCTCCTACGAGCAGTACTTC	CASSSPDTPSYEQYF	TRBV19	TRBJ2-7	NA	NA
TGTGCCAGCAGCTTGGGACTAGCGGGAGCCTACGAGCAGTACTTC	CASSLGLAGAYEQYF	TRBV5-5	TRBJ2-7	TRBD2	NA
TGTGCCAGCAGCTTACAGGGGCGGGAGGTCCAAGAGACCCAGTACTTC	CASSLQGREVQETQYF	TRBV7-3	TRBJ2-5	TRBD2	NA
TGCGCCAGCAGCTACTACGGACTAAGCTCTGGAAACACCATATATTTT	CASSYYGLSSGNTIYF	TRBV4-1	TRBJ1-3	NA	few
TGTGCCTGGTACAGGGGGCAAAACACTGAAGCTTTCTTT	CAWYRGQNTEAFF	TRBV30	TRBJ1-1	TRBD1	NA
TGTGCCAGCAGCTTCACAGGGTCAAATTCACCCCTCCACTTT	CASSFTGSNSPLHF	TRBV7-2	TRBJ1-6	NA	few
TGTGCCAGCAGCTTGGGCTTGGCTATACAGGGGGGGGAGGACTATGGCTACACCTTC	CASSLGLAIQGGEDYGYTF	TRBV5-4	TRBJ1-2	TRBD1	NA
TGTGCCAGCAAGATAGCTGGAAACACCATATATTTT	CASKIAGNTIYF	TRBV19	TRBJ1-3	NA	NA
TGTGCCAGCTCACCACCCCAGGGAGGATACTACGAGCAGTACTTC	CASSPPQGGYYEQYF	TRBV18	TRBJ2-7	NA	NA
TGCGCCAGCAGCCAAGATGCGGGCGCCACTGAAGCTTTCTTT	CASSQDAGATEAFF	TRBV4-3	TRBJ1-1	NA	NA
TGCAGCGTTGGGGCGAGGGGGGAGACCCAGTACTTC	CSVGARGETQYF	TRBV29-1	TRBJ2-5	NA	NA
TGTGCCAGCTCACCACCGGTATCTTCAGGGCATGGCTACACCTTC	CASSPPVSSGHGYTF	TRBV18	TRBJ1-2	NA	NA
TGTGCCAGCAGTTCCTCAGGACACTACACCTTC	CASSSSGHYTF	TRBV28	TRBJ1-2	NA	NA
TGTGCCAGCAGGGGGGCTTATAGCAATCAGCCCCAGCATTTT	CASRGAYSNQPQHF	TRBV2	TRBJ1-5	NA	NA
TGTGCCAGCAGTACCGGGACTAGCGGTCACGAGCAGTACTTC	CASSTGTSGHEQYF	TRBV28	TRBJ2-7	TRBD2	NA
TGTGCCAGCAGCCGAGCCTCCGGTGCGGACTCTGGAAACACCATATATTTT	CASSRASGADSGNTIYF	TRBV7-2	TRBJ1-3	NA	few
TGCAGTGCTAGTGCTCGGGAGCCCCAGCATTTT	CSASAREPQHF	TRBV20-1	TRBJ1-5	NA	few
TGCAGCGTCCAGGACATAGGGGTCAACTATGGCTACACCTTC	CSVQDIGVNYGYTF	TRBV29-1	TRBJ1-2	NA	NA
TGTGCCAGCAGCTTAACCGGAGTTAGAGGGACAGCTTATAACTATGGCTACACCTTC	CASSLTGVRGTAYNYGYTF	TRBV7-9	TRBJ1-2	TRBD1	few
TGCGCCAGCAGCCAAGTCTGGAACACTGAAGCTTTCTTT	CASSQVWNTEAFF	TRBV4-3	TRBJ1-1	NA	few
TGTGCCAGCAGCCTGGGACAGGGCTCTGGAAACACCATATATTTT	CASSLGQGSGNTIYF	TRBV11-2	TRBJ1-3	TRBD1	NA
TGTGCCAGCAGTTTAGGGGACAGGGTGAGCTCCTACGAGCAGTACTTC	CASSLGDRVSSYEQYF	TRBV28	TRBJ2-7	TRBD1	NA
TGTGCCAGCAAGACTAGCGGGAGCACAGATACGCAGTATTTT	CASKTSGSTDTQYF	TRBV2	TRBJ2-3	TRBD2	NA
TGTGCCAGCAGCTATCACGTTAGAACCACAGATACGCAGTATTTT	CASSYHVRTTDTQYF	TRBV6-5	TRBJ2-3	NA	NA
TGTGCCAGCAGCCCGGACAAGAACTATGGCTACACCTTC	CASSPDKNYGYTF	TRBV5-6	TRBJ1-2	NA	NA
TGTGCCTGGAGTCCACGACAGAGTGAAGCTTTCTTT	CAWSPRQSEAFF	TRBV30	TRBJ1-1	NA	NA
TGTGCCAGCGGACGGGGGGCTCTCTCTGGAAACACCATATATTTT	CASGRGALSGNTIYF	TRBV2	TRBJ1-3	NA	NA
TGTGCCAGCAGTGGCTACGGGACAGGGGGAATCTATGGCTACACCTTC	CASSGYGTGGIYGYTF	TRBV25-1	TRBJ1-2	TRBD1	NA
TGTGCCAGCAGCCAAGATATGGGGGGAGTGGGCAATGAGCAGTTCTTC	CASSQDMGGVGNEQFF	TRBV4-2	TRBJ2-1	NA	NA
TGTGCCAGCTCACCAGGCAGGGGCACTGAAGCTTTCTTT	CASSPGRGTEAFF	TRBV18	TRBJ1-1	NA	NA
TGCGCCAGCAAAGGGATAGCGGGAGAAGGTCATCAAGCCGAGCAGTACTTC	CASKGIAGEGHQAEQYF	TRBV5-1	TRBJ2-7	TRBD2	NA
TGTGCCAGCTCACCGACAGGGGAATCCTATGGCTACACCTTC	CASSPTGESYGYTF	TRBV18	TRBJ1-2	TRBD1	NA
TGTGCCAGCAGCCCGCGCGTGGGGGCCCTTTCCTACGAGCAGTACTTC	CASSPRVGALSYEQYF	TRBV7-6	TRBJ2-7	NA	NA
TGTGCCAGCAGCGTCGGAGGGGGCGCGGGAGAAAAACTGTTTTTT	CASSVGGGAGEKLFF	TRBV9	TRBJ1-4	TRBD1	NA
TGTGCCAGCTCACCAGCGACAAACCTAGCGAGAAAGTATTTT	CASSPATNLARKYF	TRBV18	TRBJ2-3	NA	NA
TGTGCCAGCAGCCAAGCCCCCAGTAGCGGGAGCGTCGAGACCCAGTACTTC	CASSQAPSSGSVETQYF	TRBV4-2	TRBJ2-5	TRBD2	NA
TGTGCCTGGAGTGTACTCAGGGGGAATCAGCCCCAGCATTTT	CAWSVLRGNQPQHF	TRBV30	TRBJ1-5	TRBD1	few
TGTGCCAGCAGTTTATCGCCCGGGACAGGGGATGACGAGCAGTACTTC	CASSLSPGTGDDEQYF	TRBV27	TRBJ2-7	TRBD1	NA
TGTGCCAGCAGCCCAGGCCGCTATGGCTACACCTTC	CASSPGRYGYTF	TRBV5-8	TRBJ1-2	NA	NA
TGTGCCAGCAGTGACAGGCAGCTTAGAGAAGCTTTCTTT	CASSDRQLREAFF	TRBV2	TRBJ1-1	NA	NA
TGCGCCAGCAGCCTACAGGGGACGTACACTGAAGCTTTCTTT	CASSLQGTYTEAFF	TRBV5-1	TRBJ1-1	TRBD1	NA
TGTGCCAGCAGTTTATGGCAGGGCAATCAGCCCCAGCATTTT	CASSLWQGNQPQHF	TRBV28	TRBJ1-5	NA	NA
TGTGCCAGTATCGTGGAGGGGGGGCTGGGTGAAGCTTTCTTT	CASIVEGGLGEAFF	TRBV6-5	TRBJ1-1	NA	NA
TGTGCCTGGAGGCGGGGCCTTAACTACAATGAGCAGTTCTTC	CAWRRGLNYNEQFF	TRBV30	TRBJ2-1	NA	few
TGTGCCAGCAGTTTTAGGCAGGGATGGTTAACTGAAGCTTTCTTT	CASSFRQGWLTEAFF	TRBV28	TRBJ1-1	NA	NA
TGTGCCAGCAGCCCGGGAGGAGGACGGTTGAACACTGAAGCTTTCTTT	CASSPGGGRLNTEAFF	TRBV14	TRBJ1-1	NA	few
TGTGCCAGCAGCTTTAGTCAGGGGCTGAACACTGAAGCTTTCTTT	CASSFSQGLNTEAFF	TRBV7-9	TRBJ1-1	NA	NA
TGTGCTAGCAGCCCCGGGGCGGGGGCCAACACCGGGGAGCTGTTTTTT	CASSPGAGANTGELFF	TRBV7-7	TRBJ2-2	NA	few
TGTGCCAGCAGCGCCCCAGGGGTGTCTGGCTATGGCTACACCTTC	CASSAPGVSGYGYTF	TRBV9	TRBJ1-2	NA	NA
TGCGCCAGCAGCCAGGGGACAGCCCGAGCAGGTTCACCCCTCCACTTT	CASSQGTARAGSPLHF	TRBV4-1	TRBJ1-6	TRBD1	once
TGCGCCAGCAGCTTGGAACGGTACGAGCAGTACTTC	CASSLERYEQYF	TRBV5-1	TRBJ2-7	NA	NA
TGTGCCAGCAACACAGTTGAAAAAGAGACCCAGTACTTC	CASNTVEKETQYF	TRBV2	TRBJ2-5	NA	NA
TGTGCCAGTAGTATCCCTGTCCCACAGGGGGCTGTTGGGTATGGCTACACCTTC	CASSIPVPQGAVGYGYTF	TRBV19	TRBJ1-2	TRBD1	NA
TGCGCCAGCAGCTTGGAGGACACCTACTATGGCTACACCTTC	CASSLEDTYYGYTF	TRBV5-1	TRBJ1-2	NA	once
TGTGCCAGCAGTGCGCTTCGGGTCACTGAAGCTTTCTTT	CASSALRVTEAFF	TRBV5-6	TRBJ1-1	NA	NA
TGTGCCAGCAGCGCGAGCGGGGGGACTGACGAGCAGTACTTC	CASSASGGTDEQYF	TRBV7-9	TRBJ2-7	TRBD2	NA
TGTGCCAGCTCACCTTCTTGGACAGGGGCCTCGAACACCGGGGAGCTGTTTTTT	CASSPSWTGASNTGELFF	TRBV18	TRBJ2-2	TRBD1	NA
TGTGCCAGCAGCTTAGACGGTGCCAATCAGCCCCAGCATTTT	CASSLDGANQPQHF	TRBV11-3	TRBJ1-5	NA	NA
TGTGCCAGCAGCGTAGTGGACAGGTGGGAGGAGACCCAGTACTTC	CASSVVDRWEETQYF	TRBV9	TRBJ2-5	TRBD1	NA